One sample yielded the 15 T cell receptor beta chains listed below, sequenced in a study of shared clonotypes between healthy human individuals. Naive CD8 isolation took CD45RO-negative cells positively selected for CCR7 and excluded terminally differentiated effector memory CD45RA+ cells. This table comes from immunoSEQ multiplex PCR, and its TCRdb copy is limited to in-frame clones, with some not included. Of 2 million to 2.5 million clones listed, about 92% are singletons. Sequenced sample: naive CD8+ T cells from PBMCs. Source of these receptors: a man younger than 35 in good health. Some clones in this sample may be carry-over from other donors' samples.

The chain combines TRBV19 with TRBJ1-2; possibly TRBD1 for D (5 bases). Germline V gives CDR1 LNHDA, CDR2 SQIVND (reference sequence). CDR3 length: 13 amino acids. V was shortened by 4 bases and J by 6 bases, with 12 bases between the two germline ends. In DNA form, the CDR3 reads TGTGCCAGTAGTACGGGACCAAGGGATGGCTACACCTTC. It translates to CASSTGPRDGYTF.

V gene TRBV5-6 combines with J gene TRBJ1-5, with TRBD1 as a possible D gene (6 bases). Germline values: CDR1 SGHDT, CDR2 YYEEEE. The CDR3 totals 14 residues. Trimming stripped 4 bases from V and 3 bases from J, with 11 bases between. The CDR3 DNA follows: TGTGCCAGCAGCCAAGGACAGAACAATCAGCCCCAGCATTTT. It translates to CASSQGQNNQPQHF.

The gene calls are TRBV19 and TRBJ2-7; TRBD2 might be the D (5 bases). The CDR3 is 13 residues long. Germline CDR1 and CDR2: LNHDA and SQIVND (reference sequence). Trimming shortened V by 10 bases and J by 4 bases, and 17 bases separated the two germline ends. DNA of the CDR3: TGTGCCACCAGCGGCGGACTGAGGTACGAGCAGTACTTC. Its translation: CATSGGLRYEQYF. Using reference TRBV19 and TRBJ2-7 for the parts outside the CDR3, the full variable domain is DGGITQSPKYLFRKEGQNVTLSCEQNLNHDAMYWYRQDPGQGLRLIYYSQIVNDFQKGDIAEGYSVSREKKESFPLTVTSAQKNPTAFYLCATSGGLRYEQYFGPGTRLTVT.

The chain employs TRBV11-2 and TRBJ2-5, with a tentative D call TRBD2 (5 bases). Germline V gene lookup returns CDR1 SGHAT and CDR2 FQNNGV. The V gene lost 2 bases and the J gene lost 5 bases, with 15 bases spanning the gap. The CDR3 runs 15 residues. CDR3 coding DNA: TGTGCCAGCAGCTTATTCAGCACCCGAGGGGAGACCCAGTACTTC. Its protein product is CASSLFSTRGETQYF. The whole variable domain, filled in from reference TRBV11-2 and TRBJ2-5, reads EAGVAQSPRYKIIEKRQSVAFWCNPISGHATLYWYQQILGQGPKLLIQFQNNGVVDDSQLPKDRFSAERLKGVDSTLKIQPAKLEDSAVYLCASSLFSTRGETQYFGPGTRLLVL.

The chain links TRBV29-1 to TRBJ1-2, with 11 nucleotides matching TRBD1. Germline lookup yields CDR1 SQVTM and CDR2 ANQGSEA. J gave up 4 bases and V 7 bases, and 8 bases lay outside the gene matches. The CDR3 runs 14 residues. The CDR3, as DNA: TGCAGCGCCGCCGGGACAGGGGGATCCTATGGCTACACCTTC. Translation: CSAAGTGGSYGYTF.

The chain combines TRBV13 with TRBJ1-1; D is unresolved. Germline lookup yields CDR1 PRHDT and CDR2 FYEKMQ (reference sequence). The CDR3 runs to 14 residues. V was clipped by 7 bases and J by 7 bases, with 19 bases between them. Here the CDR3 reads CASTRTGVWSEAFF. The CDR3 region has the DNA TGTGCCAGCACCCGAACTGGGGTTTGGAGTGAAGCTTTCTTT.

As for this clone: Other DNA sequences in the sample encode the same CDR3. The chain carries TRBV27 and TRBJ1-1; D possibly corresponds to TRBD1 (6 bases). V was cut by 5 bases and J by 0 bases, with 10 bases left in between. This CDR3 has 14 residues. Germline CDR1 reads MNHEY; CDR2 reads SMNVEV (reference sequence). CDR3 protein: CASSPGTLNTEAFF. The CDR3 region has the DNA TGTGCCAGCAGTCCCGGGACATTGAACACTGAAGCTTTCTTT.

The chain combines TRBV27 with TRBJ2-1; 10 bases are a match to TRBD2. Trimming at V came to 5 bases and at J to 4 bases, leaving 14 bases not matched to a gene. Germline CDR1 and CDR2: MNHEY and SMNVEV (reference sequence). CDR3 size: 18 residues. CDR3 sequence reads: CASSPLWASGSKYNEQFF. The CDR3 DNA reads TGTGCCAGCAGTCCCCTCTGGGCTAGCGGGAGTAAATACAATGAGCAGTTCTTC.

This clone was counted a single time. This rearrangement joins TRBV4-1 to TRBJ1-6; D is perhaps TRBD1 (6 bases). Deletions cut 3 bases from V and 9 bases from J, with 18 bases between. CDR1 is MGHRA and CDR2 is YSYEKL in the germline V gene. CDR3 length: 16 amino acids. The CDR3 sequence: CASSQEQGTRGSPLHF. Here the CDR3 DNA reads TGCGCCAGCAGCCAGGAACAGGGAACCAGGGGTTCACCCCTCCACTTT.

The rearrangement uses TRBV11-2 and TRBJ2-1, with D perhaps TRBD2 (5 bases). The CDR3 sequence is 15 residues long. Trimming shortened V by 4 bases and J by 8 bases, and 18 bases separated the two germline ends. CDR1 is SGHAT, CDR2 FQNNGV, per germline. CDR3 bases: TGTGCCAGCAGCTGGGTGGAGAGCGGAATCGATGAGCAGTTCTTC. Translated: CASSWVESGIDEQFF.

This clone has a single count. V is TRBV5-6 and J is TRBJ2-3; 9 bases align to TRBD2. This CDR3 has 15 residues. Germline assignment: CDR1 SGHDT and CDR2 YYEEEE. Losses at the gene ends were 0 bases for V and 4 bases for J; bases not matched to a gene: 3. The CDR3: CASSLEAGGPDTQYF. DNA for the CDR3: TGTGCCAGCAGCTTGGAAGCGGGAGGACCAGATACGCAGTATTTT.

This chain links TRBV6-1 with TRBJ2-2; D not certain. Per the germline V gene, CDR1 is MNHNS and CDR2 is SASEGT. The V end was cut by 5 bases, the J end by 3 bases, with 10 bases between. The CDR3 totals 14 residues. CDR3 DNA sequence: TGTGCCAGCAGTCCTTATCAGGACACCGGGGAGCTGTTTTTT. This gives the protein CASSPYQDTGELFF.

This chain uses TRBV27 with TRBJ1-1; the D gene is possibly TRBD1 (6 bases). This CDR3 spans 14 amino acids. CDR1 and CDR2 from the germline V gene are MNHEY and SMNVEV (reference sequence). Trimming left V 6 bases short and J 5 bases short, with 16 bases between. The CDR3 nucleotides are TGTGCCAGCAGATTACTGGGGGCGGGGACTGAAGCTTTCTTT. Translated: CASRLLGAGTEAFF.

The rearrangement links TRBV25-1 to TRBJ2-7, with TRBD1 matching over 9 bases. Unmatched junction bases numbered 5, after V lost 8 bases and J lost 3 bases. Germline V lookup: CDR1 MGHDK, CDR2 SYGVNS. This CDR3 has 13 amino acids. The CDR3 sequence is CASAGTGNYEQYF. In nucleotides, the CDR3 is TGTGCCAGCGCCGGGACAGGGAACTACGAGCAGTACTTC.

To note about this clone: This specimen includes other DNA sequences encoding the same CDR3. The chain is built from TRBV27 and TRBJ2-7; TRBD2 matches at 14 bases. Trimming cost V 4 bases and J 2 bases; bases outside gene matches: 4. The CDR3 is 16 residues long. CDR1 and CDR2 (germline): MNHEY, SMNVEV (reference sequence). This CDR3 is CASSSGLAGGTYEQYF. The CDR3 coding sequence is TGTGCCAGCAGTTCAGGACTAGCGGGAGGAACCTACGAGCAGTACTTC.